This T cell receptor beta chain was captured by sequencing in a study of blood T cell repertoires in COVID-19. About the study: Sources were T cells, B-cell-depleted T cells, or PBMCs; the material itself was cDNA or gDNA.

Original analysis: For nucleated cells, counts were estimated from reference gene primer amplification. Assay used: immunoSEQ multiplex PCR; TCRdb lists only in-frame clones, some missing. Clonal size and the V and J genes are those of that table, whereas D and trimming came from the DNA. The data show approximately 70,000 clones, with 80% to 90% seen just once and approximately 6.4% held by the top ten. The sequencing sample was made of peripheral blood. The TCR was taken from a woman in her fifties or sixties with acute or convalescent COVID-19.

CDR3 protein: CASRPQRAHFYEQYF. The DNA for the CDR3 is TGTGCCAGCAGACCTCAGCGGGCCCATTTCTACGAGCAGTACTTC. V gene TRBV7-8 combines with J gene TRBJ2-7, with D possibly being TRBD2 (6 bases). The germline V and J ends were trimmed by 6 bases and 3 bases, with 18 bases remaining between them. Looked up from germline, CDR1 is SGHVS and CDR2 is FQNEAQ. The CDR3 has 15 residues.